The rows below give T cell receptor beta chains drawn from one sample of a study of blood T cell repertoires in COVID-19. Produced via immunoSEQ multiplex PCR; TCRdb's table is partial and in-frame only. This sample has about 170,000 clones, with 84% found just once. Sequences were obtained from peripheral blood. These TCRs come from a woman older than 75 with COVID-19, enrolled during active disease. Each CDR3 is given with its conserved first and last residue. A D gene is named only where the DNA matches it firmly. A clone size is listed for some rows: how often the clone was seen (once, few, many), or a class if it is expanded.

>few|TRBV29-1|TRBJ2-1|TRBD2|15
CSVVVWRGGWYEQFF
TGCAGCGTTGTGGTTTGGCGGGGGGGTTGGTATGAGCAGTTCTTC
>NA|TRBV7-2|TRBJ1-1|NA|14
CASSKYDRLTEAFF
TGTGCCAGCAGCAAATACGACAGGCTCACTGAAGCTTTCTTT
>NA|TRBV6-6|TRBJ2-3|NA|13
CASFDRRTDTQYF
TGTGCCAGCTTCGACAGGCGCACAGATACGCAGTATTTT
>NA|TRBV3-1/TRBV3-2|TRBJ2-1|TRBD2|13
CASSQDLAGVQFF
TGTGCCAGCAGCCAAGACCTAGCGGGAGTCCAGTTCTTC
>NA|TRBV15|TRBJ2-1|NA|18
CATSRDWGSPSSYNEQFF
TGTGCCACCAGCAGAGATTGGGGCAGCCCGAGCTCCTACAATGAGCAGTTCTTC
>NA|TRBV19|TRBJ1-4|NA|15
CASSPFWGLDEKLFF
TGTGCCAGTAGTCCCTTCTGGGGGCTTGATGAAAAACTGTTTTTT
>NA|TRBV7-2|TRBJ1-4|TRBD1|15
CASSLATGGVEKLFF
TGTGCCAGCAGCTTAGCCACAGGGGGCGTTGAAAAACTGTTTTTT
>NA|TRBV9|TRBJ2-7|NA|14
CASSSNPSSYEQYF
TGTGCCAGCAGCTCAAACCCGAGCTCCTACGAGCAGTACTTC
>NA|TRBV6-1|TRBJ1-4|TRBD1|15
CASSEGTGVNEKLFF
TGTGCCAGCAGTGAGGGGACAGGGGTTAATGAAAAACTGTTTTTT
>NA|TRBV11-2|TRBJ1-2|TRBD1|15
CASSLGRTGGIGYTF
TGTGCCAGCAGCTTGGGCCGGACAGGGGGCATTGGCTACACCTTC
>NA|TRBV2|TRBJ2-5|NA|14
CASSGILLGETQYF
TGTGCCAGCAGTGGAATACTACTTGGAGAGACCCAGTACTTC
>NA|TRBV19|TRBJ2-3|TRBD2|14
CASSIRGGTDTQYF
TGTGCCAGTAGTATACGGGGGGGAACTGATACGCAGTATTTT
>once|TRBV19|TRBJ1-3|NA|15
CASSKQVGTGNTIYF
TGTGCCAGTAGTAAGCAGGTCGGGACTGGAAACACCATATATTTT
>NA|TRBV7-2|TRBJ1-4|NA|18
CASSLRGGEGSTNEKLFF
TGTGCCAGCAGCTTAAGGGGGGGCGAGGGTTCAACTAATGAAAAACTGTTTTTT
>NA|TRBV30|TRBJ2-5|TRBD2|15
CAWRRTSGGQETQYF
TGTGCCTGGAGGAGGACTAGCGGGGGGCAAGAGACCCAGTACTTC
>NA|TRBV11-3|TRBJ2-3|NA|15
CASSLKGAYTDTQYF
TGTGCCAGCAGCTTAAAAGGGGCCTACACAGATACGCAGTATTTT
>NA|TRBV5-1|TRBJ2-1|TRBD2|16
CASSLDATSGYNEQFF
TGCGCCAGCAGCTTGGATGCGACTAGCGGATACAATGAGCAGTTCTTC
>NA|TRBV27|TRBJ2-7|TRBD1|15
CASSWNRGRPYEQYF
TGTGCCAGCAGCTGGAACAGGGGACGGCCCTACGAGCAGTACTTC
>NA|TRBV5-5|TRBJ2-7|TRBD2|13
CASSSITSAEQYF
TGTGCCAGCAGCAGCATCACTAGCGCGGAGCAGTACTTC
>NA|TRBV5-1|TRBJ2-7|TRBD2|14
CASSPGGRAHEQYF
TGCGCCAGCAGCCCAGGCGGGAGGGCCCACGAGCAGTACTTC
>NA|TRBV7-8|TRBJ2-1|NA|15
CASSNRLSSYNEQFF
TGTGCCAGCAGCAACCGGTTGAGCTCCTACAATGAGCAGTTCTTC
>NA|TRBV9|TRBJ2-1|NA|17
CASSVEQGWAYYNEQFF
TGTGCCAGCAGCGTAGAGCAGGGATGGGCTTACTACAATGAGCAGTTCTTC
>once|TRBV9|TRBJ2-7|TRBD2|14
CASSPGLAGLEQYF
TGTGCCAGCAGCCCCGGACTAGCGGGACTCGAGCAGTACTTC
>NA|TRBV10-3|TRBJ2-3|TRBD2|12
CAINGGADTQYF
TGTGCCATCAACGGGGGGGCGGATACGCAGTATTTT
>NA|TRBV30|TRBJ1-2|TRBD1|12
CAWSSGQGSDTF
TGTGCCTGGAGTTCCGGACAGGGTAGCGACACCTTC
>once|TRBV2|TRBJ2-5|NA|12
CASSVIVETQYF
TGTGCCAGCAGTGTAATCGTAGAGACCCAGTACTTC
>NA|TRBV18|TRBJ2-6|NA|18
CASSPLGGSNSGANVLTF
TGTGCCAGCTCACCGCTAGGGGGTAGTAACTCTGGGGCCAACGTCCTGACTTTC
>NA|TRBV7-6|TRBJ1-5|TRBD1|14
CASSPTGPNQPQHF
TGTGCCAGCAGCCCGACAGGGCCCAATCAGCCCCAGCATTTT
>few|TRBV3-1/TRBV3-2|TRBJ1-3|NA|15
CASSHLPSTGNTIYF
TGTGCCAGCAGCCACCTACCTTCTACTGGAAACACCATATATTTT
>NA|TRBV18|TRBJ2-2|TRBD1|15
CASSPLQGRTGELFF
TGTGCCAGCTCACCACTACAGGGGAGAACCGGGGAGCTGTTTTTT
>NA|TRBV18|TRBJ1-6|NA|14
CASSPSGKNSPLHF
TGTGCCAGCTCACCATCAGGGAAAAATTCACCCCTCCACTTT
>once|TRBV2|TRBJ2-1|TRBD2|16
CASSESTSGGYNEQFF
TGTGCCAGCAGTGAATCCACTAGCGGGGGCTACAATGAGCAGTTCTTC
>NA|TRBV2|TRBJ2-5|TRBD1|15
CASQVDRGVLETQYF
TGTGCCAGCCAGGTCGACAGGGGAGTCTTAGAGACCCAGTACTTC
>NA|TRBV4-1|TRBJ2-7|TRBD2|15
CASSQVGRGRYEQYF
TGCGCCAGCAGCCAAGTTGGGAGGGGACGGTACGAGCAGTACTTC
>NA|TRBV3-1/TRBV3-2|TRBJ2-2|NA|13
CASSPTGTGELFF
TGTGCCAGCAGTCCGACTGGAACCGGGGAGCTGTTTTTT
>NA|TRBV25-1|TRBJ1-6|NA|14
CASSGQILYSPLHF
TGTGCCAGCAGTGGACAGATTCTTTATTCACCCCTCCACTTT
>NA|TRBV4-2|TRBJ1-6|NA|16
CASGPTSTGLNSPLHF
TGTGCCAGCGGTCCTACTAGCACCGGCCTTAATTCACCCCTCCACTTT
>NA|TRBV9|TRBJ2-7|TRBD1|14
CASSTGTGLDEQYF
TGTGCCAGCAGCACCGGGACAGGGTTAGACGAGCAGTACTTC
>NA|TRBV28|TRBJ1-6|NA|15
CASSFGGIYNSPLHF
TGTGCCAGCAGTTTCGGGGGGATCTATAATTCACCCCTCCACTTT
>few|TRBV6-5|TRBJ2-3|NA|13
CASRVTNTDTQYF
TGTGCCAGCCGGGTTACGAACACAGATACGCAGTATTTT